Below are 12 T cell receptor beta chains sequenced from a single sample in a study of blood T cells in healthy people across ages. A sample-barcoded 5' primer and a J-beta primer mix were used in a second PCR of about 7 to 11 cycles. A single record per CDR3 protein comes from TCRdb applying MiXCR to the 5' RACE reads. The sample yields roughly 800,000 distinct CDR3 sequences, roughly 60% seen once. The material sequenced was blood. These TCRs come from a man aged 25-45 years in good health.

This chain links TRBV7-2 with TRBJ2-4; TRBD1 matches 7 bases. The germline V gene has CDR1 SGHTA and CDR2 FQGNSA. Trimming at V came to 5 bases and at J to 4 bases, leaving 11 bases not matched to a gene. The CDR3 is made up of 16 amino acids. The CDR3 coding sequence is TGTGCCAGCAGCGTAAGACGACAGGGTGAGAAAAACATTCAGTACTTC. Its translation is CASSVRRQGEKNIQYF. Full variable domain (outside the CDR3, taken from reference TRBV7-2 and TRBJ2-4): GAGVSQSPSNKVTEKGKDVELRCDPISGHTALYWYRQSLGQGLEFLIYFQGNSAPDKSGLPSDRFSAERTGGSVSTLTIQRTQQEDSAVYLCASSVRRQGEKNIQYFGAGTRLSVL.

A note on this clonotype: Compared with germline, one end of the junction differs, possibly owing to a read error. The V call is TRBV7-3, the J call TRBJ2-1; TRBD1 agrees at 10 bases. From germline, CDR1 is SGHTA and CDR2 FQGTGA. There are 17 residues in the CDR3. In DNA form, the CDR3 reads TGTGCCAGCAGCCTAGGACAGGGGGGGCTCTCCGACAATGAGCAGTTCTTC. This codes for CASSLGQGGLSDNEQFF.

The chain recombines TRBV30 with TRBJ2-7; 7 positions agree with TRBD2. Losses at the gene ends were 5 bases for V and 2 bases for J; bases not matched to a gene: 6. Germline-derived CDR1 and CDR2 are GTSNPN and SVGIG (reference sequence). The CDR3 spans 13 residues. CDR3 region: CAWGFSGAYEQYF. In DNA form, the CDR3 reads TGTGCCTGGGGATTCAGCGGGGCCTACGAGCAGTACTTC. The variable domain in full, with the rest retrieved from reference TRBV30 and TRBJ2-7, is SQTIHQWPATLVQPVGSPLSLECTVEGTSNPNLYWYRQAAGRGLQLLFYSVGIGQISSEVPQNLSASRPQDRQFILSSKKLLLSDSGFYLCAWGFSGAYEQYFGPGTRLTVT.

This rearrangement joins TRBV5-1 to TRBJ2-1, with unresolved D. The CDR3 loop spans 14 amino acids. The ends were cut back, 1 base at V and 7 bases at J, with 12 bases in the middle. Germline V gene data show CDR1 as SGHRS and CDR2 as YFSETQ. The CDR3 loop reads CASSLILPRNEQFF. For the CDR3, the DNA is TGCGCCAGCAGCTTGATACTCCCTAGGAATGAGCAGTTCTTC.

Details on this clonotype: A clone one base away is much larger, so this may be a read error. This chain uses TRBV29-1 with TRBJ2-5, with TRBD2 as a possible D gene (5 bases). The germline CDR1 and CDR2 sequences are SQVTM and ANQGSEA. The ends were cut back, 0 bases at V and 11 bases at J, with 19 bases in the middle. This CDR3 has 14 residues. The CDR3 DNA sequence: TGCAGCGTTGAAGATACGGGCTCCGGGAATGAGCAGTACTTC. Protein product: CSVEDTGSGNEQYF.

This sequence joins TRBV7-2 and TRBJ2-7; D ambiguous. The J call may not be correct, given that the DNA end is closer to TRBJ2-5. The CDR3 is 13 residues long. Germline V gene lookup returns CDR1 SGHTA and CDR2 FQGNSA. CDR3 residues: CASSFFSAETQYF. The CDR3 DNA follows: TGTGCCAGCAGCTTCTTCTCTGCGGAGACCCAGTACTTC.

The chain is built from TRBV4-2 and TRBJ2-1; no clear D gene. With 1 base removed from V and 6 bases from J, the gap between germline ends came to 7 bases. The CDR3 loop spans 13 amino acids. The germline V gene has CDR1 LGHNA and CDR2 YNFKEQ. For the CDR3, the DNA is TGTGCCAGCAGCCAAGTCCCCCCCAATGAGCAGTTCTTC. This translates into CASSQVPPNEQFF.

This chain joins TRBV20-1 and TRBJ2-3; perhaps D is TRBD1 or TRBD2 (5 bases each). The germline gives CDR1 DFQATT, CDR2 SNEGSKA (reference sequence). V lost 2 bases, J lost 3 bases, and 18 bases lay in between. The CDR3 extends over 16 amino acids. CDR3 nucleotide sequence: TGCAGTGCTAGAACCTTCAGGGAGCTGTGGACAGATACGCAGTATTTT. Amino acids: CSARTFRELWTDTQYF.

The CDR3 loop reads CASSYSAPGLAGVPDTQYF. As DNA, the CDR3 is TGTGCCAGCAGTTACTCGGCGCCCGGCCTAGCGGGAGTCCCAGATACGCAGTATTTT. This chain joins TRBV6-2 or TRBV6-3 and TRBJ2-3; 10 bases match TRBD2. The trim removed 0 bases at V and 4 bases at J, leaving 13 bases unmatched. The germline CDR1 and CDR2 sequences are MNHEY and SVGEGT. The length of the CDR3 is 19 residues.

This chain joins TRBV11-2 and TRBJ2-3; maybe TRBD1 (6 bases). This CDR3 has 15 amino acids. V was pared by 5 bases and J by 0 bases, with 12 bases between. The germline V gene encodes CDR1 SGHAT and CDR2 FQNNGV. DNA for the CDR3: TGTGCCAGCAGCCACCCCAGGGGTAGCACAGATACGCAGTATTTT. This translates into CASSHPRGSTDTQYF.

The rearrangement uses TRBV3-1 and TRBJ1-1; D perhaps matches TRBD1 (6 bases). V was cut by 2 bases and J by 10 bases, with 17 bases left in between. The CDR3 covers 14 residues. Germline V lookup: CDR1 LGHDT, CDR2 YNNKEL (reference sequence). The CDR3, as DNA: TGTGCCAGCAGCCAACCAGGGGCAGCCAGGTCAGCTTTCTTT. It codes for CASSQPGAARSAFF.

This clonotype was seen a handful of times. This chain connects TRBV7-2 to TRBJ2-6, with D hard to call. Trimming left V 0 bases short and J 2 bases short, with 5 bases between. Looked up from germline, CDR1 is SGHTA and CDR2 is FQGNSA. The CDR3 consists of 15 residues. CDR3 residues: CASSLAAAGANVLTF. For the CDR3, the DNA is TGTGCCAGCAGCTTAGCGGCGGCTGGGGCCAACGTCCTGACTTTC.